What follows describes a single T cell receptor beta chain. These data are taken from a study of OX40 agonist ivuxolimab in advanced cancers. Study-level background: An agonistic anti-OX40 (CD134) antibody, ivuxolimab, was used to treat the patients.

The CDR3 contains 12 residues. V shed 2 bases and J shed 3 bases, with 2 bases lying between them. Germline V lookup: CDR1 KGHSH, CDR2 LQKENI. Profiled with immunoSEQ multiplex PCR; TCRdb holds only in-frame clones, not every one. The sample holds roughly 80,000 clones, around 89% seen once. The chain employs TRBV18 and TRBJ1-3; D ambiguous. This receptor was identified in an adult with an advanced solid tumor such as melanoma, head and neck, liver or kidney cancer. The material was CD4+ or CD8+ T cells sorted from blood, obtained in a trial of the OX40 agonist ivuxolimab. CDR3: CASSPVGNTIYF. The DNA for the CDR3 is TGTGCCAGCTCACCAGTTGGAAACACCATATATTTT.